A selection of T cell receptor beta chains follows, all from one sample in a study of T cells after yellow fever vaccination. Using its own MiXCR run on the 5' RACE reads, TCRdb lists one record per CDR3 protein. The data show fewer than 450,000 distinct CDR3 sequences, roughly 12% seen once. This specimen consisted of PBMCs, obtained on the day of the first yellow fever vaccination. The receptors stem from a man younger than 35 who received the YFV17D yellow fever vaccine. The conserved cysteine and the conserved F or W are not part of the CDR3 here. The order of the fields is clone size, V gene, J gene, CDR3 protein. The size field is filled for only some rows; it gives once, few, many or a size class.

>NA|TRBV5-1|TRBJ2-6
ASSLDGASGANVLT
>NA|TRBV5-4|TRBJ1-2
ASSPLTGLREGYT
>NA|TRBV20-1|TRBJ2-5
SARRSGETQY
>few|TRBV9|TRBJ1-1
ASSALRSTEAF
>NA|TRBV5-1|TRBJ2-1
ASSLGDSPYNEQF
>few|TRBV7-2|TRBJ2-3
ASSLVPGASEDTQY
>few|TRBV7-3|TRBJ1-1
ASSTDRDRTEAF
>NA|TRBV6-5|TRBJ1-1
ASCLTGRTEAF
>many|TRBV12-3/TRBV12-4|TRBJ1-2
ASSTLGQTYGYT
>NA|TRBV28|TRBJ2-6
ASTPSRGAPGANVLT
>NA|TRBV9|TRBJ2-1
ASSVSTHGYNEQF
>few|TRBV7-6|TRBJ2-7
ASSLKSGPPYEQY
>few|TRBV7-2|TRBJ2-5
ASSLYEVQETQY
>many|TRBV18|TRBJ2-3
ASSPPRGGTDTQY
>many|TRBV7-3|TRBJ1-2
ASSPDRGYGYT
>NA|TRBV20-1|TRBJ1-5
SAAPPNQPQH
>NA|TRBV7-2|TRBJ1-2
ASSLQANRDGGYT
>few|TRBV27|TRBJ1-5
ASSLRAGYQPQH
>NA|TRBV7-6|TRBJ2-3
ASSLDLGRGGTDTQY
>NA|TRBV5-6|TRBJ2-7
ASSLDTTGGLGEQY
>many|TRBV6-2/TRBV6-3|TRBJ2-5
ASSYLLVETQY
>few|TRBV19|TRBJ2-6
ASIGRSGANVLT
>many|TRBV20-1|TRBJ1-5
SATGGNQPQH
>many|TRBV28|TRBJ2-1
ASSFLTSGGNEQF
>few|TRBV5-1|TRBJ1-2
ASSLDQKVYT
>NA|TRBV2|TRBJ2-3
ASRPFTGGPADTQY
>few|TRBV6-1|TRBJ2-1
ASILLESQQF
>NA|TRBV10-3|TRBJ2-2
AISVGGRTGELF
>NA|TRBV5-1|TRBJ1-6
ASSLFMTGGSSYNSPLH
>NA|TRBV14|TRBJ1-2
ASSQSLLSDPNGYT
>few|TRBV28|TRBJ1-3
ASSLGTPGNTIY
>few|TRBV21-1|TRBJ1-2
ASSKAGAYGYT
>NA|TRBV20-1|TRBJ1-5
SARATSNQPQH
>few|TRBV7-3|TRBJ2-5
ASSPRLAGVPATQY
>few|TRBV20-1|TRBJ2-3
SAPHWGGAIDTQY
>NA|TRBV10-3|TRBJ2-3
ASSESPDRGFADTQY